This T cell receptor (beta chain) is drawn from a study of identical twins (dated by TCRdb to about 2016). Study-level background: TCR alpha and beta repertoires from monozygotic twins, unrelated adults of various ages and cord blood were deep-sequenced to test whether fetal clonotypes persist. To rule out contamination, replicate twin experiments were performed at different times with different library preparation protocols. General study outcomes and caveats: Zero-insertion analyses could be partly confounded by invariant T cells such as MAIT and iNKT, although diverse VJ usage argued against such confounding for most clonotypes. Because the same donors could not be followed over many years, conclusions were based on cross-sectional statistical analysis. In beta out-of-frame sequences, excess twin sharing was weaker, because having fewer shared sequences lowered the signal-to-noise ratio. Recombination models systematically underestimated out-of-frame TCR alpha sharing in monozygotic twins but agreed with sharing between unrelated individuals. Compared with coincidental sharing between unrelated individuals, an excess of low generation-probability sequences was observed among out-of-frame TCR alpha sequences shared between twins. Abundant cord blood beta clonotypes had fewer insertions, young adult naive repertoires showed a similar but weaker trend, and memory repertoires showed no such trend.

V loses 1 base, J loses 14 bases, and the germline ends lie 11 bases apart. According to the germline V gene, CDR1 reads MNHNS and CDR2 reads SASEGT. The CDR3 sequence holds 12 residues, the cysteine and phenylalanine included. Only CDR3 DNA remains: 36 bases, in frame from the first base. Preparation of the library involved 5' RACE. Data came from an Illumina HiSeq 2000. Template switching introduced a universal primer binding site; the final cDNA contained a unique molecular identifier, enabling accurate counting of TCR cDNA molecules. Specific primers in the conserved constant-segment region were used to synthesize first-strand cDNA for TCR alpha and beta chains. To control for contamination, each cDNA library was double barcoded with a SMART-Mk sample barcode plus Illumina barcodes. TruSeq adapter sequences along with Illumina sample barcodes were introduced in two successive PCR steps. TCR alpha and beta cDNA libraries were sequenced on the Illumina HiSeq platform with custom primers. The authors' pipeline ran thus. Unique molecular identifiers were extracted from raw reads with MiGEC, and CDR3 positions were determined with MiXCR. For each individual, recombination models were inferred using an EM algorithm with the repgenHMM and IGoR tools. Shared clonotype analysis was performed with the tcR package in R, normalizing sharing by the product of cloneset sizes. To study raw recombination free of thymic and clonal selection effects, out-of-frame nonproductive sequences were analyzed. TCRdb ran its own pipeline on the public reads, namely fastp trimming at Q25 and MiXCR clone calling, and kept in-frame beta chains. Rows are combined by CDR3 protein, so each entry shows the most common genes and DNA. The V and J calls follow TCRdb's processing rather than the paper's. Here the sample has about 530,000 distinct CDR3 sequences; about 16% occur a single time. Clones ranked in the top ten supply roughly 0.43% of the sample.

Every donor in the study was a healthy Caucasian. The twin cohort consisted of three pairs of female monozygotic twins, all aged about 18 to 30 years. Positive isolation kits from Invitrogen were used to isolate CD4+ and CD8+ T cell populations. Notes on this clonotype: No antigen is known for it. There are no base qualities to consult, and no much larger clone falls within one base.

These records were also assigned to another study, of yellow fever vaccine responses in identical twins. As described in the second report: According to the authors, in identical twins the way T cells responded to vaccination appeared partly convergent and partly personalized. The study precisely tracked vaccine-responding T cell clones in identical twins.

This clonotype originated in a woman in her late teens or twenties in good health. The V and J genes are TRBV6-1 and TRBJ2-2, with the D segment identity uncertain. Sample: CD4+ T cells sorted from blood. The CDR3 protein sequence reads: CASSEVKGILFF. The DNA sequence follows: TGTGCCAGCAGTGAAGTTAAGGGTATTCTGTTTTTT.